Listed below are T cell receptor beta chains from one sample, sequenced in a study of control samples from healthy donors and cancer patients. Libraries were prepared by immunoSEQ multiplex PCR; TCRdb keeps only in-frame clonotypes and omits some of them. The sample yields some 220,000 clones, 85% to 95% seen once. The sequenced sample was blood. Receptors originate from a man over 45 in good health. The CDR3 runs from the conserved cysteine through the conserved F or W. Fields, in order: V gene, clone size, J gene, D gene, CDR3 protein, CDR3 DNA. The D gene is left open where the match is weak. Size is omitted from some rows. Given values are once, few, many or a class for expanded clones.

TRBV19	-	TRBJ2-2	TRBD1	CASSITGQANTGELFF	TGTGCCAGTAGTATAACAGGACAGGCTAACACCGGGGAGCTGTTTTTT
TRBV15	-	TRBJ1-3	-	CATSAWQGGGNTIYF	TGTGCCACCAGCGCTTGGCAGGGAGGTGGAAACACCATATATTTT
TRBV2	-	TRBJ2-7	TRBD1	CASSVETGGSYEQYF	TGTGCCAGCAGTGTGGAGACAGGGGGCTCCTACGAGCAGTACTTC
TRBV6-2/TRBV6-3	-	TRBJ1-2	-	CASSYLPQTAYNYGYTF	TGTGCCAGCAGTTACTTACCTCAGACAGCGTATAACTATGGCTACACCTTC
TRBV5-1	-	TRBJ2-7	TRBD2	CASSLGGGSSREQYF	TGCGCCAGCAGCTTGGGCGGGGGGTCCTCGAGGGAGCAGTACTTC
TRBV27	-	TRBJ2-3	-	CASSPRGTDTQYF	TGTGCCAGCAGTCCCAGGGGCACAGATACGCAGTATTTT
TRBV6-2/TRBV6-3	-	TRBJ2-5	TRBD1	CASSYSRDRAKETQYF	TGTGCCAGCAGTTACTCACGGGACAGGGCGAAAGAGACCCAGTACTTC
TRBV28	-	TRBJ1-1	-	CASVGTEAFF	TGTGCCAGCGTGGGCACTGAAGCTTTCTTT
TRBV7-2	-	TRBJ1-2	-	CASSLGVMGYTF	TGTGCCAGCAGCTTAGGGGTGATGGGCTACACCTTC
TRBV29-1	-	TRBJ1-5	-	CSVVFGINQPQHF	TGCAGCGTTGTTTTCGGAATTAATCAGCCCCAGCATTTT
TRBV7-9	once	TRBJ2-2	-	CASSVGGSGELFF	TGTGCCAGCAGCGTAGGGGGTTCCGGGGAGCTGTTTTTT
TRBV10-3	-	TRBJ1-2	-	CAISGGGHYGYTF	TGTGCCATCAGTGGCGGGGGGCATTATGGCTACACCTTC
TRBV2	-	TRBJ1-5	-	CASSEWANNQPQHF	TGTGCCAGCAGTGAATGGGCCAACAATCAGCCCCAGCATTTT
TRBV3-1/TRBV3-2	-	TRBJ2-5	TRBD1	CASIYRGGQEETQYF	TGTGCCAGCATCTACAGGGGTGGTCAGGAAGAGACCCAGTACTTC
TRBV9	once	TRBJ2-7	-	CASSALDGTYEQYF	TGTGCCAGCAGCGCCCTTGACGGAACCTACGAGCAGTACTTC
TRBV13	-	TRBJ1-1	TRBD1	CASSLGTGAFF	TGTGCCAGCAGCTTGGGGACAGGGGCTTTCTTT
TRBV6-5	-	TRBJ2-3	TRBD2	CASTMGGPGTQYF	TGTGCCAGCACTATGGGAGGGCCCGGTACGCAGTATTTT
TRBV3-1/TRBV3-2	once	TRBJ2-1	-	CASSQFRTYNEQFF	TGTGCCAGCAGCCAATTTCGAACCTACAATGAGCAGTTCTTC
TRBV11-2	-	TRBJ1-2	-	CASSLGAGTQGHGYTF	TGTGCCAGCAGTCTGGGGGCGGGAACTCAGGGGCATGGCTACACCTTC
TRBV18	-	TRBJ1-2	-	CASSPEGNYGYTF	TGTGCCAGCTCACCAGAGGGGAACTATGGCTACACCTTC
TRBV18	-	TRBJ1-5	-	CASSPGANQPQHF	TGTGCCAGCTCACCAGGGGCCAATCAGCCCCAGCATTTT
TRBV9	-	TRBJ2-1	TRBD2	CASSATSGGFREQFF	TGTGCCAGCAGCGCGACTAGCGGGGGGTTTCGTGAGCAGTTCTTC
TRBV2	-	TRBJ2-2	-	CATGTEYTGELFF	TGTGCCACAGGGACTGAGTACACCGGGGAGCTGTTTTTT
TRBV30	once	TRBJ1-2	-	CAWSSTQGGGYTF	TGTGCCTGGAGCTCGACACAGGGAGGTGGCTACACCTTC
TRBV30	-	TRBJ2-1	-	CAWSVRERRGPNEQFF	TGTGCCTGGAGTGTACGGGAGCGCCGGGGCCCCAATGAGCAGTTCTTC
TRBV5-1	-	TRBJ2-2	-	CASRGRQEINTGELFF	TGCGCCAGCAGGGGAAGACAGGAGATTAACACCGGGGAGCTGTTTTTT
TRBV6-5	-	TRBJ2-5	TRBD1	CASTQGVQETQYF	TGTGCCAGCACGCAGGGGGTCCAAGAGACCCAGTACTTC
TRBV5-1	-	TRBJ2-5	-	CASSILSGFEETQYF	TGCGCCAGCAGCATCCTGAGCGGTTTCGAGGAGACCCAGTACTTC
TRBV12-3/TRBV12-4	-	TRBJ2-7	-	CASRVDSYEQYF	TGTGCCAGCAGGGTGGACAGTTACGAGCAGTACTTC
TRBV6-2/TRBV6-3	-	TRBJ1-6	TRBD1	CASSYRTGYNSPLHF	TGTGCCAGCAGTTACCGGACAGGGTATAATTCACCCCTCCACTTT
TRBV24-1	-	TRBJ1-2	-	CATSDSTTRTVYGYTF	TGTGCCACCAGTGATTCCACCACGAGGACTGTCTATGGCTACACCTTC
TRBV5-1	-	TRBJ1-3	TRBD1	CASSYSGTGSSGNTIYF	TGCGCCAGCAGTTATTCCGGGACAGGGAGCTCTGGAAACACCATATATTTT
TRBV11-2	once	TRBJ1-1	-	CASSLDQGVRNTEAFF	TGTGCCAGCAGCTTAGATCAAGGGGTTCGGAACACTGAAGCTTTCTTT
TRBV3-1/TRBV3-2	-	TRBJ1-1	-	CASSLAGFSGTEAFF	TGTGCCAGCAGCCTGGCGGGGTTTTCGGGCACTGAAGCTTTCTTT
TRBV2	-	TRBJ1-4	-	CATGRGVGEKLFF	TGTGCCACCGGACGGGGAGTAGGTGAAAAACTGTTTTTT
TRBV5-1	-	TRBJ1-4	-	CASSLEGAGEKLFF	TGCGCCAGCAGCTTGGAAGGGGCTGGGGAAAAACTGTTTTTT
TRBV30	-	TRBJ1-6	-	CGGLTKGSSLHF	TGTGGAGGCCTAACAAAAGGCTCGTCCCTCCACTTT
TRBV15	-	TRBJ1-5	TRBD1	CATSRVRDRRLYSNQPQHF	TGTGCCACCAGCAGAGTGCGGGACAGGAGATTATATAGCAATCAGCCCCAGCATTTT
TRBV28	-	TRBJ1-3	-	CASSRGSGNTIYF	TGTGCCAGCAGTCGGGGATCTGGAAACACCATATATTTT
TRBV28	-	TRBJ2-1	-	CATRNMSTSANEQFF	TGTGCCACCCGGAACATGTCAACTTCGGCGAATGAGCAGTTCTTC
TRBV28	-	TRBJ1-5	-	CASRPPPQPQHF	TGTGCCAGCCGCCCTCCGCCGCAGCCCCAGCATTTT
TRBV24-1	-	TRBJ1-2	TRBD1	CATQGGHGYTF	TGTGCCACCCAGGGGGGGCATGGCTACACCTTC
TRBV7-2	-	TRBJ1-5	-	CASSLSGDGQPQHF	TGTGCCAGCAGCTTATCTGGGGATGGACAGCCCCAGCATTTT
TRBV30	-	TRBJ1-3	-	CAWSRGNTIYF	TGTGCCTGGAGTCGGGGAAACACCATATATTTT
TRBV28	-	TRBJ1-2	-	CASSVPANYGYTF	TGTGCCAGCAGTGTACCAGCTAACTATGGCTACACCTTC
TRBV28	-	TRBJ1-2	-	CAAKRGVGYGYTF	TGTGCCGCAAAAAGGGGGGTAGGGTATGGCTACACCTTC
TRBV11-2	-	TRBJ1-1	-	CASSPQRLNTEAFF	TGTGCCAGCAGCCCTCAGAGATTGAACACTGAAGCTTTCTTT
TRBV7-2	-	TRBJ2-3	TRBD2	CASSFRLAGTTDTQYF	TGTGCCAGCAGCTTCCGACTAGCGGGGACCACAGATACGCAGTATTTT
TRBV4-3	-	TRBJ1-4	-	CASSQGQKTTATNEKLFF	TGCGCCAGCAGCCAAGGGCAGAAGACCACTGCAACTAATGAAAAACTGTTTTTT
TRBV30	-	TRBJ1-5	TRBD1	CAWSAGTGNNQPQHF	TGTGCCTGGAGTGCAGGGACAGGGAACAATCAGCCCCAGCATTTT
TRBV7-2	-	TRBJ2-5	-	CASEQGETQYF	TGTGCCAGCGAACAGGGAGAGACCCAGTACTTC
TRBV19	-	TRBJ1-2	-	CASSISQGAYGYTF	TGTGCCAGTAGTATCTCACAGGGTGCCTATGGCTACACCTTC
TRBV10-3	-	TRBJ2-3	TRBD2	CAISKGLHSTDTQYF	TGTGCCATCAGTAAGGGACTACATAGCACAGATACGCAGTATTTT
TRBV10-2	once	TRBJ2-2	-	CASSPYSGGVRGATGELFF	TGCGCCAGCAGCCCGTATTCAGGGGGCGTGCGGGGGGCCACCGGGGAGCTGTTTTTT